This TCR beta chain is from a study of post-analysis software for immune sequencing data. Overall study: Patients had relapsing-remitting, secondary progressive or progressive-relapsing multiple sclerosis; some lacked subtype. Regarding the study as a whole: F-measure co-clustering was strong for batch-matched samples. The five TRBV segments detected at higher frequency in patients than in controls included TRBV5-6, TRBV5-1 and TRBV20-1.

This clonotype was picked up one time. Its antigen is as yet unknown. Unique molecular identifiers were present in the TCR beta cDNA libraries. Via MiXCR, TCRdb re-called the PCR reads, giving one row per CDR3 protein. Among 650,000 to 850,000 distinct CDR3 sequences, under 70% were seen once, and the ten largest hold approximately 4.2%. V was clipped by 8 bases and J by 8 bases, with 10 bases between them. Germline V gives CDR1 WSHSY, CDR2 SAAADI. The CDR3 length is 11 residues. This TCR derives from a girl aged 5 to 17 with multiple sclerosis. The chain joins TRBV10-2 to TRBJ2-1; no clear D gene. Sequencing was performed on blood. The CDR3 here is CASGRGDEQFF. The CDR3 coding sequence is TGCGCCAGCGGGCGTGGGGATGAGCAGTTCTTC.